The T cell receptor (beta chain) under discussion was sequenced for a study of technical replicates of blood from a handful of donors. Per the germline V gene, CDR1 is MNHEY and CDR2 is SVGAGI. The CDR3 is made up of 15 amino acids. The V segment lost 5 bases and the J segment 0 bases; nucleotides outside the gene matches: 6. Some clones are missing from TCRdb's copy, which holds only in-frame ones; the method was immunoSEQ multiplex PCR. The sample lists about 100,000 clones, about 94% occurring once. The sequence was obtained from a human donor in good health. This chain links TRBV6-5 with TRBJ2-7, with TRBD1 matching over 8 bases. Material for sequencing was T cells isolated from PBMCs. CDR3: CASSLTGDLSYEQYF. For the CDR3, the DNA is TGTGCCAGCAGTCTGACAGGGGATCTCTCCTACGAGCAGTACTTC.